The 10 T cell receptor beta chains given below trace back to one sample, sequenced in a study of blood T cell repertoires in COVID-19. The method was immunoSEQ multiplex PCR; TCRdb's version includes in-frame clones alone and lacks a portion of them. Of more than 300,000 clones in the sample, around nine tenths were seen once. Source material: PBMCs or T cells enriched from blood (not recorded which). The receptors here all came from a woman in her thirties who had recovered from COVID-19.

The chain carries TRBV7-9 and TRBJ2-2; D call uncertain. The ends were cut back, 2 bases at V and 1 base at J, with 5 bases in the middle. The CDR3 is 14 amino acids. Germline CDR1 SEHNR, CDR2 FQNEAQ (reference sequence). CDR3 loop: CASSLHRNTGELFF. The CDR3, as DNA: TGTGCCAGCAGCTTACACAGGAACACCGGGGAGCTGTTTTTT.

J is TRBJ1-1 and V is TRBV6-1; D is undetermined. V lost 2 bases to trimming and J lost 5 bases, with 15 bases between them. Germline-derived CDR1 and CDR2 are MNHNS and SASEGT. There are 15 residues in the CDR3. This CDR3 reads CASSELKRGGTEAFF. In nucleotides, the CDR3 is TGTGCCAGCAGTGAACTGAAACGAGGCGGGACTGAAGCTTTCTTT.

The rearrangement links TRBV5-4 to TRBJ1-2; no reliable D call. From germline, CDR1 is SGHNT and CDR2 YYREEE (reference sequence). The CDR3 runs 16 residues. The V end lost 4 bases, the J end lost 3 bases, and 19 bases lay between the germline ends. CDR3 loop: CASSQAGSSNDYGYTF. The CDR3 DNA sequence: TGTGCCAGCAGCCAGGCGGGCAGCAGCAACGACTATGGCTACACCTTC.

The CDR3 loop reads CAWSRGGGLADTQYF. The CDR3 DNA follows: TGTGCCTGGAGTCGCGGGGGGGGTCTTGCAGATACGCAGTATTTT. This rearrangement joins TRBV30 to TRBJ2-3; TRBD2 aligns across 9 bases. CDR3 length: 15 residues. V lost 2 bases to trimming and J lost 4 bases; unmatched junction nucleotides: 7. Germline loops: CDR1 GTSNPN, CDR2 SVGIG (reference sequence).

Concerning this clone itself: Other nucleotide sequences from this sample produce the same CDR3. This chain uses TRBV5-1 with TRBJ2-5, with a weak D call TRBD1 (7 bases). The CDR3 is made up of 14 amino acids. The germline CDR1 and CDR2 sequences are SGHRS and YFSETQ. Trimming took 4 bases from V and 4 from J, leaving 14 bases between them. The CDR3 DNA is TGCGCCAGCAGCCTACGCCAGGGGGGAGAGACCCAGTACTTC. Its translation is CASSLRQGGETQYF.

The rearrangement joins TRBV13 to TRBJ2-1, with D perhaps matching TRBD1 (5 bases). Per the germline V gene, CDR1 is PRHDT and CDR2 is FYEKMQ (reference sequence). The CDR3 is made up of 15 amino acids. V lost 5 bases to trimming and J lost 0 bases, with 11 bases between them. The CDR3 sequence: CASSPGFSSYNEQFF. CDR3 nucleotides: TGTGCCAGCAGCCCAGGGTTCAGCTCCTACAATGAGCAGTTCTTC.

The V and J genes are TRBV5-6 and TRBJ2-5, with TRBD2 identical over 10 bases. Germline assignment: CDR1 SGHDT and CDR2 YYEEEE. J gave up 0 bases and V 1 base, and 3 bases lay outside the gene matches. CDR3 length: 16 residues. The CDR3 protein is CASSLFLAGDQETQYF. In nucleotides, the CDR3 is TGTGCCAGCAGCTTGTTTCTAGCGGGGGACCAAGAGACCCAGTACTTC.

The chain links TRBV7-3 to TRBJ2-3; a possible D gene is TRBD2 (6 bases). This CDR3 is 14 amino acids long. The V gene lost 3 bases and the J gene lost 2 bases, with 9 bases spanning the gap. Per the germline V gene, CDR1 is SGHTA and CDR2 is FQGTGA. CDR3 amino acids: CASSLGLSTDTQYF. CDR3 nucleotides: TGTGCCAGCAGCTTGGGACTGTCCACAGATACGCAGTATTTT.

The chain combines TRBV10-3 with TRBJ1-1; tentative D call: TRBD1 (5 bases). Germline V lookup: CDR1 ENHRY, CDR2 SYGVKD. The length of the CDR3 is 13 residues. Trimming shortened V by 4 bases and J by 7 bases, and 13 bases separated the two germline ends. The CDR3 nucleotides are TGTGCCATCAGTGGGACCGGGGACTATGAAGCTTTCTTT. It specifies CAISGTGDYEAFF.

The CDR3 DNA reads as TGCGCCAGCAGCTGGGGGCGGGCAGGAAGGATGAACACTGAAGCTTTCTTT. As protein: CASSWGRAGRMNTEAFF. The J gene is TRBJ1-1, the V gene TRBV5-1, with D maybe TRBD1 (6 bases). Germline V lookup: CDR1 SGHRS, CDR2 YFSETQ. V gave up 3 bases and J gave up 0 bases, with 18 bases separating them. The CDR3 extends over 17 amino acids.